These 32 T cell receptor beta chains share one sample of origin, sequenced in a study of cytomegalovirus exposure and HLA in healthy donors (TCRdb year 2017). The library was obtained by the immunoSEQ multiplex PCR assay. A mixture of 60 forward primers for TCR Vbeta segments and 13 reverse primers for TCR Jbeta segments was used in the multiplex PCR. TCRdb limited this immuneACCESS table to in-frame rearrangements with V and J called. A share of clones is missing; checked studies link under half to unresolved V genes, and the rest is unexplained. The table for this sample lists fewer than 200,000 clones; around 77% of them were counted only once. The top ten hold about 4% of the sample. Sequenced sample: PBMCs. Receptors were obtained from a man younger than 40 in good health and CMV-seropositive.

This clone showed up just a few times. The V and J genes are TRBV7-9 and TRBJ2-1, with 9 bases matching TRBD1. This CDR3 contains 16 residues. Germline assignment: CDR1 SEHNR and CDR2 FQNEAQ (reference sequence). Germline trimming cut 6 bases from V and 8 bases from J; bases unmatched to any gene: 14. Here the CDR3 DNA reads TGTGCCAGCAGTCATACCGGGACAGGGTACGTAGATGAGCAGTTCTTC. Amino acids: CASSHTGTGYVDEQFF.

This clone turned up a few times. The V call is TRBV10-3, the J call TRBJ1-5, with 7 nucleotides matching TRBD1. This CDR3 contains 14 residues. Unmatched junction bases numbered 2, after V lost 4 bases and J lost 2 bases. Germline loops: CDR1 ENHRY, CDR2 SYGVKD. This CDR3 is CAISAGTGNQPQHF. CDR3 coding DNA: TGTGCCATCAGTGCCGGGACAGGCAATCAGCCCCAGCATTTT.

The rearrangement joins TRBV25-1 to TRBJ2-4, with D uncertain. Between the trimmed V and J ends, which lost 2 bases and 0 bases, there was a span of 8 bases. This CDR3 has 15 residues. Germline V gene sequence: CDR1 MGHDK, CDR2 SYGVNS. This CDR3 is CASSEPDQAKNIQYF. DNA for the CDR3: TGTGCCAGCAGTGAACCAGATCAAGCCAAAAACATTCAGTACTTC.

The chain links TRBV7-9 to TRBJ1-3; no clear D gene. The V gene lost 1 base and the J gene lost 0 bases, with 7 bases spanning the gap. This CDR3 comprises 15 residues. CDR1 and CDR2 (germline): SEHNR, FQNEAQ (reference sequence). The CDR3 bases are TGTGCCAGCAGCTTAGGTTCTAGCTCTGGAAACACCATATATTTT. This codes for CASSLGSSSGNTIYF.

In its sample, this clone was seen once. The CDR3 loop reads CASSLNDRGETQYF. CDR3 coding DNA: TGCGCCAGCAGCTTGAACGACAGGGGCGAGACCCAGTACTTC. J is TRBJ2-5 and V is TRBV5-1, with TRBD1 identical over 8 bases. Germline-derived CDR1 and CDR2 are SGHRS and YFSETQ. The CDR3 runs 14 residues. J was trimmed by 5 bases and V by 1 base; bases with no gene match: 4. The entire variable domain, with the rest obtained from reference TRBV5-1 and TRBJ2-5, is as follows: KAGVTQTPRYLIKTRGQQVTLSCSPISGHRSVSWYQQTPGQGLQFLFEYFSETQRNKGNFPGRFSGRQFSNSRSEMNVSTLELGDSALYLCASSLNDRGETQYFGPGTRLLVL.

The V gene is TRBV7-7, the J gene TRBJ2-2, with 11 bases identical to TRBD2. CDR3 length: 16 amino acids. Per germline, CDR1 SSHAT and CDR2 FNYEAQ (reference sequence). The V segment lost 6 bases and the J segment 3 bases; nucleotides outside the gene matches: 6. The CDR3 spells CASRPTSGADTGELFF. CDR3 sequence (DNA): TGTGCCAGCAGACCGACTAGCGGGGCGGACACCGGGGAGCTGTTTTTT.

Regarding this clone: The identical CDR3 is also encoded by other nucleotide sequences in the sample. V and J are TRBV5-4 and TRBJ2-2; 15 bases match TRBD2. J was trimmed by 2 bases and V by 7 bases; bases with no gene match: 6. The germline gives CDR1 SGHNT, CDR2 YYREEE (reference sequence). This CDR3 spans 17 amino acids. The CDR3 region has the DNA TGTGCCAGCCGCCCGGGACTAGCGGGGGGAAACACCGGGGAGCTGTTTTTT. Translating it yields CASRPGLAGGNTGELFF.

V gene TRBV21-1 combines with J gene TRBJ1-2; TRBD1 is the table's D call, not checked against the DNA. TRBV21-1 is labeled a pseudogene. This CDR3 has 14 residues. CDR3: CASSSFDRAYGYTF. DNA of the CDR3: TGTGCCAGCAGCTCTTTCGACAGGGCCTATGGCTACACCTTC.

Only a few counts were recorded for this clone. The CDR3 DNA follows: TGTGCCAGCAGCGCGTGGAGCACAGATACGCAGTATTTT. Protein: CASSAWSTDTQYF. V gene TRBV25-1 combines with J gene TRBJ2-3; D uncertain. Trimming left V 6 bases short and J 0 bases short, with 7 bases between. From germline, CDR1 is MGHDK and CDR2 SYGVNS. This CDR3 contains 13 residues. Supplemented by reference TRBV25-1 and TRBJ2-3, the full variable domain reads EADIYQTPRYLVIGTGKKITLECSQTMGHDKMYWYQQDPGMELHLIHYSYGVNSTEKGDLSSESTVSRIRTEHFPLTLESARPSHTSQYLCASSAWSTDTQYFGPGTRLTVL.

CDR3 DNA sequence: TGTGCCAGCAGCTCACGACAGGGGTCGAATTCACCCCTCCACTTT. Its translation is CASSSRQGSNSPLHF. The chain carries TRBV7-6 and TRBJ1-6, with TRBD1 matching 8 bases. Germline V gene sequence: CDR1 SGHVS, CDR2 FNYEAQ. This CDR3 spans 15 amino acids. V was clipped by 4 bases and J by 7 bases; unmatched bases: 6.

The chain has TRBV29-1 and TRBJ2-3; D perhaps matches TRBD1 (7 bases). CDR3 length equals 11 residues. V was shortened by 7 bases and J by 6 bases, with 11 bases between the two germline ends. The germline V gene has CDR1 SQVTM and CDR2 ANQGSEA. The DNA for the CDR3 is TGCAGCGGCAGGGGGGCTGATACGCAGTATTTT. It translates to CSGRGADTQYF.

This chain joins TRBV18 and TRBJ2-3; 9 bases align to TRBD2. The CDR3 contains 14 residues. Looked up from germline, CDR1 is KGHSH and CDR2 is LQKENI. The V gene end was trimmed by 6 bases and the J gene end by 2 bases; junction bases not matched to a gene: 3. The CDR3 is CASSASGDTDTQYF. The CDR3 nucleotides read TGTGCCAGCTCCGCTAGCGGGGACACAGATACGCAGTATTTT.

The CDR3 loop is CASSIELSYEQYF. For the CDR3, the DNA is TGTGCCAGTAGTATCGAACTGTCCTACGAGCAGTACTTC. J is TRBJ2-7 and V is TRBV19; unclear D gene. The germline V and J ends were trimmed by 3 bases and 1 base, with 7 bases remaining between them. CDR3 length: 13 residues. Germline V gene lookup returns CDR1 LNHDA and CDR2 SQIVND (reference sequence).

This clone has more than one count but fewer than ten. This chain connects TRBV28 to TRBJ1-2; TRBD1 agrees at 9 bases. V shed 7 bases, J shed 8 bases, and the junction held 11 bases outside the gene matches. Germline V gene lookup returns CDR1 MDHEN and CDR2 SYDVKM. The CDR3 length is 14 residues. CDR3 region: CASTLSGQGRGYTF. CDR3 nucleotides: TGTGCCAGCACTCTGAGTGGACAGGGGCGCGGCTACACCTTC.

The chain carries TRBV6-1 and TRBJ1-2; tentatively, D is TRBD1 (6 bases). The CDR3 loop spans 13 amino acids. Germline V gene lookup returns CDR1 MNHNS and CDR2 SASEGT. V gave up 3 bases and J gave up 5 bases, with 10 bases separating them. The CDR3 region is CASSDTGRYGYTF. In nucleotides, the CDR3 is TGTGCCAGCAGTGATACAGGGAGATATGGCTACACCTTC.

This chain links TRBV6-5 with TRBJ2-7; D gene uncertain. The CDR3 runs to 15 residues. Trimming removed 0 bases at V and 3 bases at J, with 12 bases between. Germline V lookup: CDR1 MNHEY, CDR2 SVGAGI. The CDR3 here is CASSYSAGNNYEQYF. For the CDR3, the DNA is TGTGCCAGCAGTTACTCGGCAGGTAATAACTACGAGCAGTACTTC.

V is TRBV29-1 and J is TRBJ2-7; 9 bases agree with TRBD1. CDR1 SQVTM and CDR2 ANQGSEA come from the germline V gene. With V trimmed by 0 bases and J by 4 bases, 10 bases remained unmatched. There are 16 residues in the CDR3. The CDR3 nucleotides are TGCAGCGTTGAAGAAACAGGGACAGGGTTCGGGTACGAGCAGTACTTC. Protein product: CSVEETGTGFGYEQYF.

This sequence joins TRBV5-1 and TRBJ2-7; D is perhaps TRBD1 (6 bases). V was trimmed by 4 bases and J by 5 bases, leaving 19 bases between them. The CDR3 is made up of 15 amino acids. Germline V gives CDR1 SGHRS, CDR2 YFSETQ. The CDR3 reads CASSPPGTTLNEQYF. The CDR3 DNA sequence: TGCGCCAGCAGCCCCCCCGGGACAACTCTCAACGAGCAGTACTTC.

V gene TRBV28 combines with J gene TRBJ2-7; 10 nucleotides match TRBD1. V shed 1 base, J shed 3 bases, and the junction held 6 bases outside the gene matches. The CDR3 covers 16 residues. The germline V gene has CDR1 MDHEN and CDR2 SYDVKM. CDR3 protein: CASSLYRDRGDYEQYF. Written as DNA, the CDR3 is TGTGCCAGCAGTTTATACCGGGACAGGGGCGACTACGAGCAGTACTTC. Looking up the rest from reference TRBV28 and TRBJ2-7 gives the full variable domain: DVKVTQSSRYLVKRTGEKVFLECVQDMDHENMFWYRQDPGLGLRLIYFSYDVKMKEKGDIPEGYSVSREKKERFSLILESASTNQTSMYLCASSLYRDRGDYEQYFGPGTRLTVT.

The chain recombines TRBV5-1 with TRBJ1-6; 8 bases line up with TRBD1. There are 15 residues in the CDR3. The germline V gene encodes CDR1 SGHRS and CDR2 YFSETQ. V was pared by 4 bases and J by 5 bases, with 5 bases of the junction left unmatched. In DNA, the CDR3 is TGCGCCAGCAGCCTCGGACAGGGAGATAATTCACCCCTCCACTTT. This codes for CASSLGQGDNSPLHF.

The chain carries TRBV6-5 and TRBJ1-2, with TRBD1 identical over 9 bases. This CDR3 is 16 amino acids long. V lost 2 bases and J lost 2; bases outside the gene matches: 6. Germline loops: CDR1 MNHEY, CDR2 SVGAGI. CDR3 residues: CASSYTTGGNNYGYTF. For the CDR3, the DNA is TGTGCCAGCAGTTACACCACAGGGGGCAACAACTATGGCTACACCTTC.

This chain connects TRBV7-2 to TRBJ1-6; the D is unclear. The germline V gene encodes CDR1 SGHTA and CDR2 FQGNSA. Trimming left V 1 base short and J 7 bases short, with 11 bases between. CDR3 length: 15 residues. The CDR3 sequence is CASSLDPRLNSPLHF. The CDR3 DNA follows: TGTGCCAGCAGCTTAGATCCCAGGTTGAATTCACCCCTCCACTTT.

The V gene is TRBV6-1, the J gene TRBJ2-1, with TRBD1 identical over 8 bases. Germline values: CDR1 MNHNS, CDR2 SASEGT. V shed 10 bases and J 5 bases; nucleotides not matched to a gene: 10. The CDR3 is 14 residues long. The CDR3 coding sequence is TGTGCCACGAGGACCGGACAGGGCGACAATGAGCAGTTCTTC. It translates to CATRTGQGDNEQFF.

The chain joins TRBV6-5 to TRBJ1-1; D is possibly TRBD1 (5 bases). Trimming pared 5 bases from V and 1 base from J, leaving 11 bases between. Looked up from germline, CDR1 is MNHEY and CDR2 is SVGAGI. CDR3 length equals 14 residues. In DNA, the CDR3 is TGTGCCAGCAGTGCGGACACAACGAACACTGAAGCTTTCTTT. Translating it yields CASSADTTNTEAFF.

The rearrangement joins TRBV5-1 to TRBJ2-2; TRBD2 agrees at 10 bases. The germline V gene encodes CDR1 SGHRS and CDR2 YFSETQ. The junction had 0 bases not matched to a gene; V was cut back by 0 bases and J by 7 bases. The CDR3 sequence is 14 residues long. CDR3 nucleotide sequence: TGCGCCAGCAGCTTGGGGACTAGCGGCGGGGAGCTGTTTTTT. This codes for CASSLGTSGGELFF.

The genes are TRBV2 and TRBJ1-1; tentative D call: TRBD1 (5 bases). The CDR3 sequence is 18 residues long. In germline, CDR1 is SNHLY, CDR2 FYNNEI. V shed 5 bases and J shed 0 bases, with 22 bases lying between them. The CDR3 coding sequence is TGTGCCAGCAGTCCACAAGCGGGGTACAGGCGCATGAACACTGAAGCTTTCTTT. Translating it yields CASSPQAGYRRMNTEAFF.

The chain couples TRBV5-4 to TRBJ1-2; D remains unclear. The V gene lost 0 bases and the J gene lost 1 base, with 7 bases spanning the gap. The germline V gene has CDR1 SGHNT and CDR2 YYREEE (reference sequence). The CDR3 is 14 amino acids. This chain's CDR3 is CASSLAQINYGYTF. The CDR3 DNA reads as TGTGCCAGCAGCTTGGCTCAGATTAACTATGGCTACACCTTC.

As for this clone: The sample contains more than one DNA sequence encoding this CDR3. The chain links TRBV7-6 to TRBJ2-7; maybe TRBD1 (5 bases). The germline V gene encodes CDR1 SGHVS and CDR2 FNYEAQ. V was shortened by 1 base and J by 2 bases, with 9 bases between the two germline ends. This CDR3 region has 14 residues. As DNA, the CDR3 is TGTGCCAGCAGCTTAGGGCAGGGTACCTACGAGCAGTACTTC. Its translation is CASSLGQGTYEQYF.

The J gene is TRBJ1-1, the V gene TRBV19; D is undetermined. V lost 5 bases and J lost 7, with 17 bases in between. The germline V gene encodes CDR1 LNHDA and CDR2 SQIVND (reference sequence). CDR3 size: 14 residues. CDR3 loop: CASSAQSGIGEAFF. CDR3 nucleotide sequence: TGTGCCAGTAGTGCACAATCGGGAATAGGTGAAGCTTTCTTT.

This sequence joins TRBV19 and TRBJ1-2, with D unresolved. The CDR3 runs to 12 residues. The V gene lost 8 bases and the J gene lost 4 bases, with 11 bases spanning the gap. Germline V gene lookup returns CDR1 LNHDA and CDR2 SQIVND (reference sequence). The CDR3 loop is CASSSQSYGYTF. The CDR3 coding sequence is TGTGCCAGTTCGTCCCAGTCCTATGGCTACACCTTC.

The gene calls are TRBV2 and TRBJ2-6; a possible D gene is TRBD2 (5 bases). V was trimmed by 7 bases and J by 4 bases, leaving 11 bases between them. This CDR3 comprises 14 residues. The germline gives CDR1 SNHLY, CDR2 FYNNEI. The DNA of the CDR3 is TGTGCCAGCATGGGGAGTTTGGGGGCCAACGTCCTGACTTTC. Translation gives CASMGSLGANVLTF.

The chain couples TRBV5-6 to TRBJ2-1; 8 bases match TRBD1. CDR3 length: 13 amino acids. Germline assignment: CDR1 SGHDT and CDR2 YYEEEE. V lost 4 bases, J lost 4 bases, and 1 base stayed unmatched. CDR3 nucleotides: TGTGCCAGCAGCCGACAGGGGTACAATGAGCAGTTCTTC. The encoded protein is CASSRQGYNEQFF.